A selection of T cell receptor beta chains follows, all from one sample in a study of shared clonotypes between healthy human individuals. Sequencing used immunoSEQ multiplex PCR; TCRdb keeps in-frame clones, though not all of them. Of a few million clones listed, over 85% are singletons. Sequencing was done on a sample of naive CD4+ T cells from PBMCs. These receptors all stem from a man between 18 and 35 years old in good health. Some clones in this sample may be carry-over from other donors' samples. The CDR3 runs from the conserved cysteine through the conserved F or W. The D gene is left open where the match is weak. Clone size is shown for a subset of rows, as once, few, many or a class of expanded clone.

>NA|TRBV7-9|TRBD1|TRBJ1-2
TGTGCCAGCAGCCCCACAGGGGGCGCGTTGGGCTACACCTTC
CASSPTGGALGYTF
>NA|TRBV12-5|NA|TRBJ1-2
TGTGCTAGTGGTTTAGATGGTGCGTCAGGACCCGGAGGGGTCTATGGCTACACCTTC
CASGLDGASGPGGVYGYTF
>NA|TRBV19|NA|TRBJ2-2
TGTGCCAGCAATACAGGGTTAAGCACCGGGGAGCTGTTTTTT
CASNTGLSTGELFF
>NA|TRBV29-1|TRBD2|TRBJ2-5
TGCAGCGTTGGGATGTCGAGCGGGAGCTTTATGAAGACCCAGTACTTC
CSVGMSSGSFMKTQYF
>NA|TRBV12-5|TRBD1|TRBJ1-1
TGTGCTAGTGACGACAGGGGCGCCACTGAAGCTTTCTTT
CASDDRGATEAFF
>NA|TRBV28|TRBD2|TRBJ2-7
TGTGCCAGCAGACCCAGCGGGATCTACGAGCAGTACTTC
CASRPSGIYEQYF
>NA|TRBV7-2|NA|TRBJ2-2
TGTGCCAGCAGCTTAGTCGGGAGTGGGGCCACCGGGGAGCTGTTTTTT
CASSLVGSGATGELFF
>NA|TRBV27|TRBD1|TRBJ2-3
TGTGCCAGCAGTTGGGAGACAGGGGCAAGCACAGATACGCAGTATTTT
CASSWETGASTDTQYF
>NA|TRBV2|TRBD1|TRBJ2-1
TGTGCCAGCAGCGGGGACAGGGTCTCCTACAATGAGCAGTTCTTC
CASSGDRVSYNEQFF
>NA|TRBV4-2|NA|TRBJ2-1
TGTGCCAGCAGCCAAGGGAGCCTTGGGGCTTACAATGAGCAGTTCTTC
CASSQGSLGAYNEQFF
>once|TRBV5-1|NA|TRBJ2-1
TGCGCCAGCAGCCCGATCTCACGCACGGACAATGAGCAGTTCTTC
CASSPISRTDNEQFF